These T cell receptor beta chains were read from a single sample in a study of T-cell reconstitution after alpha-beta-depleted transplantation in children. TCRdb re-called the PCR reads with MiXCR, one entry per CDR3 protein. The repertoire holds 200,000 to 250,000 distinct CDR3 sequences, around 12% seen once, with around 2.8% in the top ten. The sample was PBMCs from the stem cell graft donor, taken from the stem cell graft. All receptors come from a human donor who donated a stem cell graft to a child with acute lymphoblastic leukemia. The CDR3 runs from the conserved cysteine through the conserved F or W. Fields, in order: V gene, J gene, clone size, D gene, CDR3 protein, CDR3 DNA. D genes are given only for firm matches. The size field is filled for only some rows; it gives once, few, many or a size class.

v_call: TRBV28
j_call: TRBJ2-5
clone_size: many
d_call: NA
cdr3_aa: CASSFIKTSQYF
cdr3_nt: TGTGCCAGCAGTTTTATCAAAACCTCCCAGTACTTC

v_call: TRBV3-1
j_call: TRBJ2-7
clone_size: many
d_call: TRBD2
cdr3_aa: CASSPPTSGAARDF
cdr3_nt: TGTGCCAGCAGCCCTCCGACTAGCGGGGCCGCCAGGGACTTC

v_call: TRBV12-3/TRBV12-4
j_call: TRBJ1-6
clone_size: many
d_call: TRBD1
cdr3_aa: CASSRHGQGISPLHF
cdr3_nt: TGTGCCAGCAGTCGACACGGACAGGGTATCTCACCCCTCCACTTT

v_call: TRBV7-2
j_call: TRBJ2-6
clone_size: NA
d_call: NA
cdr3_aa: CAGGPRANVLTF
cdr3_nt: TGTGCCGGCGGCCCGAGGGCCAACGTCCTGACTTTC

v_call: TRBV7-9
j_call: TRBJ2-5
clone_size: few
d_call: TRBD2
cdr3_aa: CASSLIQRGNQETQYF
cdr3_nt: TGTGCCAGCAGCTTAATCCAGCGGGGGAACCAAGAGACCCAGTACTTC

v_call: TRBV27
j_call: TRBJ2-5
clone_size: many
d_call: TRBD2
cdr3_aa: CASSPGLAGGPQETQYF
cdr3_nt: TGTGCCAGCAGTCCAGGACTAGCGGGAGGGCCCCAAGAGACCCAGTACTTC

v_call: TRBV20-1
j_call: TRBJ2-7
clone_size: many
d_call: TRBD1
cdr3_aa: CSAKIRDRIYEQYF
cdr3_nt: TGCAGTGCAAAAATCCGGGACAGGATCTACGAGCAGTACTTC

v_call: TRBV20-1
j_call: TRBJ2-7
clone_size: few
d_call: NA
cdr3_aa: CSARLRGPEQYF
cdr3_nt: TGCAGTGCTAGACTCAGGGGCCCCGAGCAGTACTTC

v_call: TRBV4-1
j_call: TRBJ2-7
clone_size: many
d_call: NA
cdr3_aa: CASSQDAAGSGAYEQYF
cdr3_nt: TGCGCCAGCAGCCAAGATGCGGCGGGTAGCGGCGCGTACGAGCAGTACTTC

v_call: TRBV27
j_call: TRBJ2-7
clone_size: many
d_call: NA
cdr3_aa: CASSSGISYEQYF
cdr3_nt: TGTGCCAGCTCGTCCGGGATCTCATACGAGCAGTACTTC

v_call: TRBV20-1
j_call: TRBJ1-1
clone_size: many
d_call: TRBD1
cdr3_aa: CSAKGAPLEAFF
cdr3_nt: TGCAGTGCTAAGGGGGCCCCCCTTGAAGCTTTCTTT

v_call: TRBV24-1
j_call: TRBJ2-1
clone_size: many
d_call: NA
cdr3_aa: CATSDLNGSEQFF
cdr3_nt: TGTGCCACCAGTGATTTGAACGGGAGTGAGCAGTTCTTC

v_call: TRBV9
j_call: TRBJ2-7
clone_size: many
d_call: NA
cdr3_aa: CASSVLPQTGSYEQYF
cdr3_nt: TGTGCCAGCAGCGTACTCCCTCAGACGGGTTCCTACGAGCAGTACTTC

v_call: TRBV7-6
j_call: TRBJ2-1
clone_size: many
d_call: NA
cdr3_aa: CASSPVIPAKGLDNEQFF
cdr3_nt: TGTGCCAGCAGCCCCGTCATCCCCGCTAAAGGATTGGACAATGAGCAGTTCTTC

v_call: TRBV11-2
j_call: TRBJ2-1
clone_size: NA
d_call: TRBD2
cdr3_aa: CASSRGTSGPVSYNEQFF
cdr3_nt: TGTGCCAGCAGCCGCGGGACTAGCGGGCCCGTCTCCTACAATGAGCAGTTCTTC

v_call: TRBV28
j_call: TRBJ1-2
clone_size: many
d_call: TRBD1
cdr3_aa: CASRSGQGLGYTF
cdr3_nt: TGTGCCAGCAGGTCGGGACAGGGGCTGGGCTACACCTTC

v_call: TRBV28
j_call: TRBJ2-7
clone_size: NA
d_call: TRBD1
cdr3_aa: CASSSETGYYEQYF
cdr3_nt: TGTGCCAGCAGTTCAGAGACAGGGTACTACGAGCAGTACTTC

v_call: TRBV20-1
j_call: TRBJ2-1
clone_size: many
d_call: TRBD1
cdr3_aa: CSARDFRDSPQGHEQFF
cdr3_nt: TGCAGTGCTAGAGATTTCCGGGACAGTCCCCAAGGGCATGAGCAGTTCTTC

v_call: TRBV4-3
j_call: TRBJ2-7
clone_size: NA
d_call: TRBD2
cdr3_aa: CASSQDWAGGPSDEQYF
cdr3_nt: TGCGCCAGCAGCCAAGATTGGGCGGGAGGGCCCTCCGACGAGCAGTACTTC

v_call: TRBV7-6
j_call: TRBJ2-2
clone_size: many
d_call: NA
cdr3_aa: CASSFGNEGFPGELFF
cdr3_nt: TGTGCCAGCAGCTTTGGCAACGAGGGATTTCCCGGGGAGCTGTTTTTT

v_call: TRBV20-1
j_call: TRBJ1-6
clone_size: many
d_call: TRBD1
cdr3_aa: CSAHPSGTGSSSYNSPLHF
cdr3_nt: TGCAGTGCGCACCCCTCCGGGACAGGGAGCTCCTCCTATAATTCACCCCTCCACTTT

v_call: TRBV6-1
j_call: TRBJ2-5
clone_size: many
d_call: NA
cdr3_aa: CATREGGGRETQYF
cdr3_nt: TGTGCCACCAGGGAGGGGGGGGGCAGAGAGACCCAGTACTTC